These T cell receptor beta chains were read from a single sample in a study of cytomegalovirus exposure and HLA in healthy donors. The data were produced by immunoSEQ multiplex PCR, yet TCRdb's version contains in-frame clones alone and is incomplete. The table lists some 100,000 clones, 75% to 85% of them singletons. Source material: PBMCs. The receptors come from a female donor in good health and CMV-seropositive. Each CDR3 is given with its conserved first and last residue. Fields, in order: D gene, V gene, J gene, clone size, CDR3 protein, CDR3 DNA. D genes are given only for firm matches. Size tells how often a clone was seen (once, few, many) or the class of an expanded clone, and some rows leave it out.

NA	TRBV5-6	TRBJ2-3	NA	CASSDPGPGRTDTQYF	TGTGCCAGCAGCGACCCGGGCCCGGGAAGGACAGATACGCAGTATTTT
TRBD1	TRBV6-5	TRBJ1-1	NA	CASRPDRGQNTEAFF	TGTGCCAGCAGACCCGACAGGGGCCAGAACACTGAAGCTTTCTTT
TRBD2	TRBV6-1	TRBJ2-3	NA	CASSELAGGSDTQYF	TGTGCCAGCAGTGAACTAGCGGGGGGTTCAGATACGCAGTATTTT
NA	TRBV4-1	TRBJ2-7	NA	CASSARVLAYEQYF	TGCGCCAGCAGCGCCCGGGTTCTCGCCTACGAGCAGTACTTC
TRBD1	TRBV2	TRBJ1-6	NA	CASSEGTGLESPLHF	TGTGCCAGCAGTGAAGGGACAGGGTTGGAGTCACCCCTCCACTTT
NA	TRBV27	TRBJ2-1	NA	CASSLSPLNEQFF	TGTGCCAGCAGTTTATCCCCTCTGAATGAGCAGTTCTTC
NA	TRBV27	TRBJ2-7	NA	CASSYQTGPGHEQYF	TGTGCCAGCAGTTACCAGACAGGCCCGGGGCACGAGCAGTACTTC
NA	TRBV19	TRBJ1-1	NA	CASTPRGRGTEAFF	TGTGCCAGTACCCCCAGGGGTCGGGGCACTGAAGCTTTCTTT
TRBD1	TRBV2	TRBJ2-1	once	CASSGQGNYNEQFF	TGTGCCAGCAGTGGACAGGGGAACTACAATGAGCAGTTCTTC
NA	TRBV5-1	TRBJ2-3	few	CASSLGRGGTQYF	TGCGCCAGCAGCTTGGGGCGGGGAGGTACGCAGTATTTT
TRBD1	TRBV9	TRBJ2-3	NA	CASSGGQGSNTDTQYF	TGTGCCAGCAGCGGAGGACAGGGCTCTAACACAGATACGCAGTATTTT
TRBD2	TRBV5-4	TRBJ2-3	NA	CASSRPGLAGTDTQYF	TGTGCCAGCAGCCGTCCGGGACTAGCGGGCACAGATACGCAGTATTTT
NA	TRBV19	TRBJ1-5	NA	CATRGQRQPQHF	TGTGCCACCAGGGGACAACGGCAGCCCCAGCATTTT
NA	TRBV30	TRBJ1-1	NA	CAWSVQGISEAFF	TGTGCCTGGAGTGTACAGGGTATTTCTGAAGCTTTCTTT
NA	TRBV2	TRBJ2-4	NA	CASRGDTLAKNIQYF	TGTGCCAGCAGGGGGGACACCCTAGCCAAAAACATTCAGTACTTC
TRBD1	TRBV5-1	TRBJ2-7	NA	CASSQGQVNYEQYF	TGCGCCAGCAGCCAGGGACAGGTGAACTACGAGCAGTACTTC